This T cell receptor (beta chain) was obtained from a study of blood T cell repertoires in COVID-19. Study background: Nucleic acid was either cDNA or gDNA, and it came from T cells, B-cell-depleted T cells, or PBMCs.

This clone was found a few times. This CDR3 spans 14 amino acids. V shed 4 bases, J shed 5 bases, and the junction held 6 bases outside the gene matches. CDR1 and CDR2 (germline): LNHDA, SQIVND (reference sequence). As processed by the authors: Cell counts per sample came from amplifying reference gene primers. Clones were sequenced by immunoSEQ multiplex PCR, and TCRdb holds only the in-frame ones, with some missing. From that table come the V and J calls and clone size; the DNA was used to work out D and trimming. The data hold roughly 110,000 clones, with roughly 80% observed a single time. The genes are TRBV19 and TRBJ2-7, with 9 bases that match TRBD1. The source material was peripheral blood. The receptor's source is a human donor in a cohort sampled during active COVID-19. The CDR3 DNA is TGTGCCAGTAGTAACGGGACAGGGCGACACGAGCAGTACTTC. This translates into CASSNGTGRHEQYF.